These 19 T cell receptor beta chains share one sample of origin, sequenced in a study of OX40 agonist ivuxolimab in advanced cancers. Only in-frame clones appear in the TCRdb table, and some are missing; sequencing was by immunoSEQ multiplex PCR. The sample carries fewer than 80,000 clones, over 80% recorded once. The sequences come from CD4+ or CD8+ T cells sorted from blood, collected in a trial of the OX40 agonist ivuxolimab. All receptors derive from an adult with an advanced solid tumor such as melanoma, head and neck, liver or kidney cancer.

V usage is TRBV4-3 and J usage is TRBJ1-1; D is perhaps TRBD1 (6 bases). This CDR3 is built from 13 residues. The V end lost 4 bases, the J end lost 5 bases, and 11 bases lay between the germline ends. CDR1 LGHNA and CDR2 YSLEER come from the germline V gene. This CDR3 is CASSRQGRTEAFF. The DNA for the CDR3 is TGCGCCAGCAGCCGGCAGGGGAGAACTGAAGCTTTCTTT.

Only a few counts were recorded for this clone. The rearrangement links TRBV7-9 to TRBJ2-3; 13 bases agree with TRBD2. The junction had 5 bases not matched to a gene; V was cut back by 10 bases and J by 4 bases. Looked up from germline, CDR1 is SEHNR and CDR2 is FQNEAQ (reference sequence). The CDR3 loop spans 14 amino acids. CDR3 in DNA: TGTGCCATCACTAGCGGGGGGGCCCCAGATACGCAGTATTTT. Amino acids: CAITSGGAPDTQYF.

The chain is built from TRBV7-9 and TRBJ2-3, with D uncertain. The V gene lost 3 bases and the J gene lost 6 bases, with 13 bases spanning the gap. Germline assignment: CDR1 SEHNR and CDR2 FQNEAQ (reference sequence). The CDR3 is 14 residues long. CDR3: CASSLRLSRDTQYF. The CDR3 bases are TGTGCCAGCAGCTTGAGGCTCAGCCGGGATACGCAGTATTTT.

V usage is TRBV6-5 and J usage is TRBJ1-2; 9 positions match TRBD1. The J segment lost 6 bases and the V segment lost 8 bases, leaving 10 bases of the junction unmatched. Germline-derived CDR1 and CDR2 are MNHEY and SVGAGI. The CDR3 is made up of 14 amino acids. The CDR3 DNA reads TGTGCCAGCTCCCAGGACAGGGGTCTTAATGGCTACACCTTC. Translation: CASSQDRGLNGYTF.

This clone is medium-sized by share. The chain combines TRBV5-4 with TRBJ2-3, with 11 bases that match TRBD2. Germline V gives CDR1 SGHNT, CDR2 YYREEE (reference sequence). V trimming: 4 bases; J trimming: 2 bases; junction bases outside the gene matches: 9. CDR3 length: 17 residues. This CDR3 is CASSIRLAGGPTDTQYF. The CDR3 DNA reads TGTGCCAGCAGCATAAGGCTAGCGGGGGGCCCCACAGATACGCAGTATTTT.

This sequence joins TRBV6-5 and TRBJ2-6; D is ambiguous. V was pared by 11 bases and J by 2 bases, with 16 bases between. The germline V gene has CDR1 MNHEY and CDR2 SVGAGI. CDR3 length: 15 residues. CDR3 residues: CAVSPESAGANVLTF. DNA of the CDR3: TGTGCCGTTTCGCCCGAGTCCGCTGGGGCCAACGTCCTGACTTTC.

As regards this clone: Other DNA sequences in this sample translate to the same CDR3. This chain links TRBV5-6 with TRBJ1-2, with D uncertain. Germline V gene sequence: CDR1 SGHDT, CDR2 YYEEEE. The CDR3 has 15 amino acids. V shed 6 bases and J shed 3 bases, with 18 bases lying between them. In DNA form, the CDR3 reads TGTGCCAGCACCCGTCCTACGTCCCCCCACTATGGCTACACCTTC. This translates into CASTRPTSPHYGYTF.

The chain uses TRBV2 and TRBJ1-5; 7 nucleotides match TRBD1. The CDR3 extends over 15 amino acids. CDR1 SNHLY and CDR2 FYNNEI come from the germline V gene. Trimming took 2 bases from V and 1 from J; bases not matched to a gene: 2. The DNA for the CDR3 is TGTGCCAGCAGTGAATTGACAGGGAGCAATCAGCCCCAGCATTTT. Amino acid sequence: CASSELTGSNQPQHF.

The J gene is TRBJ2-5, the V gene TRBV5-5; no definite D call. V was clipped by 4 bases and J by 2 bases, with 12 bases between them. Germline V gene data show CDR1 as SGHKS and CDR2 as YYEKEE (reference sequence). This CDR3 region has 14 residues. The CDR3 DNA sequence: TGTGCCAGCAGCCAACCCTCCTCGCAAGAGACCCAGTACTTC. This encodes CASSQPSSQETQYF. The whole variable domain, remainder taken from reference TRBV5-5 and TRBJ2-5, is DAGVTQSPTHLIKTRGQQVTLRCSPISGHKSVSWYQQVLGQGPQFIFQYYEKEERGRGNFPDRFSARQFPNYSSELNVNALLLGDSALYLCASSQPSSQETQYFGPGTRLLVL.

This sequence joins TRBV18 and TRBJ1-6; D gene ambiguous. With 2 bases removed from V and 7 bases from J, the gap between germline ends came to 3 bases. CDR1 and CDR2 (germline): KGHSH, LQKENI. This CDR3 is built from 12 residues. The CDR3 bases are TGTGCCAGCTCACCAGCGAATTCACCCCTCCACTTT. Its protein is CASSPANSPLHF.

The CDR3 DNA is TGTGCCAGCAGCGTAGTCCCCCTAGCGACGAACACCGGGGAGCTGTTTTTT. Residues: CASSVVPLATNTGELFF. The V gene is TRBV9, the J gene TRBJ2-2; possibly TRBD2 for D (6 bases). CDR1 SGDLS and CDR2 YYNGEE come from the germline V gene. The CDR3 is 17 residues long. V dropped 0 bases and J dropped 0 bases, with 12 bases sitting between them.

The chain recombines TRBV11-3 with TRBJ2-3; D possibly corresponds to TRBD2 (5 bases). V lost 1 base to trimming and J lost 1 base, with 6 bases between them. The CDR3 covers 14 residues. Germline V gene data show CDR1 as SGHNT and CDR2 as YENEEA. The CDR3 DNA reads TGTGCCAGCAGCTTAGGGGGAGGCACAGATACGCAGTATTTT. Amino acid sequence: CASSLGGGTDTQYF.

The chain combines TRBV2 with TRBJ2-1, with TRBD2 as a possible D gene (5 bases). V shed 4 bases and J shed 7 bases, with 17 bases lying between them. The CDR3 covers 15 residues. The germline V gene has CDR1 SNHLY and CDR2 FYNNEI. The CDR3 is CASSVRDPTGNEQFF. DNA for the CDR3: TGTGCCAGCAGTGTCCGTGACCCTACGGGAAATGAGCAGTTCTTC.

This clone has only a few counts. The chain couples TRBV2 to TRBJ1-2; D perhaps matches TRBD1 (5 bases). V was trimmed by 0 bases and J by 8 bases, leaving 10 bases between them. Looked up from germline, CDR1 is SNHLY and CDR2 is FYNNEI. This CDR3 has 13 amino acids. The CDR3 loop reads CASSEAGHGGYTF. Written as DNA, the CDR3 is TGTGCCAGCAGTGAAGCTGGACACGGGGGCTACACCTTC.

The V and J genes are TRBV7-2 and TRBJ2-4; 7 nucleotides line up with TRBD2. CDR3 size: 16 residues. Losses at the gene ends were 4 bases for V and 5 bases for J; bases not matched to a gene: 11. Per the germline V gene, CDR1 is SGHTA and CDR2 is FQGNSA. The CDR3, as DNA: TGTGCCAGCAGCTCGACAGCCTCGGGAGGCGAAAACATTCAGTACTTC. Translating it yields CASSSTASGGENIQYF.

CDR3 in DNA: TGTGCCAGCAGCCGTTTCAGGGGTGAGGGCTACGAGCAGTACTTC. Amino acid sequence: CASSRFRGEGYEQYF. V is TRBV14 and J is TRBJ2-7, with D tentatively TRBD1 (6 bases). There are 15 residues in the CDR3. The germline gives CDR1 SGHDN, CDR2 FVKESK. Trimming shortened V by 4 bases and J by 3 bases, and 16 bases separated the two germline ends.

This clone showed up just a few times. The V call is TRBV2, the J call TRBJ2-3; 7 bases align to TRBD2. The germline V gene has CDR1 SNHLY and CDR2 FYNNEI. CDR3 length: 12 amino acids. V lost 5 bases, J lost 10 bases, and 6 bases stayed unmatched. For the CDR3, the DNA is TGTGCCAGCAGTCCCGTGGGGGGGTCGCAGTATTTT. Translated: CASSPVGGSQYF.

The rearrangement uses TRBV27 and TRBJ2-1, with D perhaps matching TRBD1 (6 bases). Trimming pared 3 bases from V and 6 bases from J, leaving 18 bases between. The CDR3 has 16 residues. Per germline, CDR1 MNHEY and CDR2 SMNVEV (reference sequence). DNA of the CDR3: TGTGCCAGCAGTTTCTCTTATACAGGGATACTCAATGAGCAGTTCTTC. Amino acids: CASSFSYTGILNEQFF.

The rearrangement uses TRBV7-2 and TRBJ2-3, with TRBD2 matching over 12 bases. V lost 4 bases, J lost 6 bases, and 11 bases stayed unmatched. From germline, CDR1 is SGHTA and CDR2 FQGNSA. The CDR3 spans 17 residues. The chain's CDR3 is CASSSRLAGALLDTQYF. The CDR3 region has the DNA TGTGCCAGCAGCTCAAGACTAGCGGGGGCTCTGTTGGATACGCAGTATTTT.